These 22 T cell receptor beta chains came from one sample sequenced in a study of blood T cell repertoires in COVID-19. The data were produced by immunoSEQ multiplex PCR, yet TCRdb's version contains in-frame clones alone and is incomplete. In the table there are some 240,000 clones, about nine tenths of which are singletons. The source material was peripheral blood. These receptors were taken from a man in his 60s who had recovered from COVID-19.

The CDR3 DNA follows: TGTGCCAGCAGCTCCGGGGGCTCCTATAATTCACCCCTCCACTTT. Translating gives CASSSGGSYNSPLHF. The genes are TRBV7-9 and TRBJ1-6, with D perhaps TRBD1 (5 bases). The CDR3 consists of 15 residues. The germline V gene encodes CDR1 SEHNR and CDR2 FQNEAQ (reference sequence). V lost 4 bases and J 0 bases, leaving 7 bases between the germline ends.

The V and J genes are TRBV11-3 and TRBJ2-5; 8 nucleotides line up with TRBD2. The V and J ends lost 5 bases and 4 bases, in that order; junction bases with no gene match: 6. Germline lookup yields CDR1 SGHNT and CDR2 YENEEA. This CDR3 contains 14 residues. The CDR3 DNA sequence: TGTGCCAGCAGCCGTACTAGCGGAGTAGAGACCCAGTACTTC. Translated: CASSRTSGVETQYF. The variable domain in full, with the rest retrieved from reference TRBV11-3 and TRBJ2-5, is EAGVVQSPRYKIIEKKQPVAFWCNPISGHNTLYWYLQNLGQGPELLIRYENEEAVDDSQLPKDRFSAERLKGVDSTLKIQPAELGDSAVYLCASSRTSGVETQYFGPGTRLLVL.

The gene calls are TRBV5-6 and TRBJ2-3; 16 bases match TRBD2. Unmatched junction bases numbered 2, after V lost 3 bases and J lost 4 bases. CDR1 is SGHDT, CDR2 YYEEEE, per germline. The CDR3 covers 16 residues. The CDR3 region is CASSSGTSGGADTQYF. Written as DNA, the CDR3 is TGTGCCAGCAGCTCCGGGACTAGCGGGGGGGCAGATACGCAGTATTTT.

V usage is TRBV7-9 and J usage is TRBJ1-5, with 8 nucleotides matching TRBD1. J was trimmed by 3 bases and V by 5 bases; bases with no gene match: 9. CDR3 length: 16 amino acids. Germline loops: CDR1 SEHNR, CDR2 FQNEAQ (reference sequence). The CDR3 DNA reads as TGTGCCAGCAGCCGTGCAGGGGGCGGGAACAATCAGCCCCAGCATTTT. It translates to CASSRAGGGNNQPQHF.

The genes are TRBV25-1 and TRBJ2-7; 9 bases fit TRBD2. The J segment lost 8 bases and the V segment lost 4 bases, leaving 9 bases of the junction unmatched. The CDR3 has 14 amino acids. Germline CDR1 MGHDK, CDR2 SYGVNS. The CDR3 DNA is TGTGCCAGCAGTGGATTCGGCGGGGGGGCCCAGCAGTACTTC. Protein product: CASSGFGGGAQQYF.

The genes are TRBV27 and TRBJ1-1, with TRBD1 identical over 7 bases. Germline lookup yields CDR1 MNHEY and CDR2 SMNVEV (reference sequence). J was trimmed by 1 base and V by 6 bases; bases with no gene match: 8. This CDR3 has 15 amino acids. Written as DNA, the CDR3 is TGTGCCAGCAGGGCAGGGGGAGGTCGGAACACTGAAGCTTTCTTT. As protein: CASRAGGGRNTEAFF.

This clone was counted only a few times. The chain employs TRBV5-4 and TRBJ2-7; 8 nucleotides match TRBD2. V shed 5 bases, J shed 0 bases, and the junction held 7 bases outside the gene matches. This CDR3 has 15 amino acids. Germline V gene data show CDR1 as SGHNT and CDR2 as YYREEE (reference sequence). CDR3 sequence: CASSYLGGGSYEQYF. The CDR3 DNA sequence: TGTGCCAGCAGTTACCTCGGGGGGGGCTCCTACGAGCAGTACTTC.

CDR3: CASSLHTYNEQFF. For the CDR3, the DNA is TGCGCCAGCAGCTTGCACACCTACAATGAGCAGTTCTTC. V and J are TRBV5-1 and TRBJ2-1; D is unresolved. Looked up from germline, CDR1 is SGHRS and CDR2 is YFSETQ. V was pared by 1 base and J by 2 bases, with 4 bases between. CDR3 size: 13 residues.

This clone was seen a single time. This chain links TRBV6-4 with TRBJ2-2, with TRBD1 identical over 7 bases. From germline, CDR1 is MRHNA and CDR2 SNTAGT. Trimming cost V 8 bases and J 1 base; bases outside gene matches: 4. CDR3 length: 14 residues. The CDR3 here is CASSRDRNTGELFF. The CDR3 coding sequence is TGTGCCAGCTCACGGGACAGGAACACCGGGGAGCTGTTTTTT.

The J gene is TRBJ1-2, the V gene TRBV9; 11 bases align to TRBD1. The J segment lost 8 bases and the V segment lost 3 bases, leaving 9 bases of the junction unmatched. The length of the CDR3 is 15 residues. Germline V gives CDR1 SGDLS, CDR2 YYNGEE. The CDR3 is CASSAGTGGRRGYTF. The CDR3 DNA reads as TGTGCCAGCAGCGCCGGGACAGGGGGTAGAAGAGGCTACACCTTC.

The rearrangement joins TRBV5-1 to TRBJ2-4; D gene ambiguous. The CDR3 has 14 amino acids. Germline CDR1 and CDR2: SGHRS and YFSETQ. Trimming left V 0 bases short and J 1 base short, with 5 bases between. The CDR3 is CASSLEEAKNIQYF. The CDR3 DNA is TGCGCCAGCAGCTTGGAAGAGGCCAAAAACATTCAGTACTTC.

The CDR3: CASSFVAGGPRDTQYF. CDR3 sequence (DNA): TGTGCCAGCAGCTTTGTAGCGGGAGGGCCGAGAGATACGCAGTATTTT. The rearrangement joins TRBV7-3 to TRBJ2-3, with TRBD2 identical over 11 bases. The germline V gene encodes CDR1 SGHTA and CDR2 FQGTGA. This CDR3 contains 16 residues. V lost 3 bases, J lost 5 bases, and 7 bases stayed unmatched.

In DNA form, the CDR3 reads TGTGCCAGTAGTGCACGGACAGTTAGCAATCAGCCCCAGCATTTT. This codes for CASSARTVSNQPQHF. This sequence joins TRBV19 and TRBJ1-5; D possibly corresponds to TRBD1 (6 bases). Per germline, CDR1 LNHDA and CDR2 SQIVND (reference sequence). The length of the CDR3 is 15 residues. Trimming took 5 bases from V and 0 from J, leaving 11 bases between them.

The chain couples TRBV5-3 to TRBJ2-7; 9 bases are shared with TRBD1. TRBV5-3 falls under the ORF class, with uncertain function. The CDR3 contains 15 residues. The V segment lost 3 bases and the J segment 4 bases; nucleotides outside the gene matches: 8. The CDR3 spells CARSYNRGRTYEQYF. As DNA, the CDR3 is TGTGCCAGAAGCTATAACAGGGGGCGGACTTACGAGCAGTACTTC.

The gene calls are TRBV12-5 and TRBJ2-7; 16 nucleotides align to TRBD2. This CDR3 comprises 16 residues. V lost 5 bases, J lost 5 bases, and 6 bases stayed unmatched. In germline, CDR1 is LGHNT, CDR2 FRNRAP. The CDR3 spells CASGGTSGGVSDEQYF. Here the CDR3 DNA reads TGTGCTAGTGGTGGGACTAGCGGGGGGGTGTCGGACGAGCAGTACTTC.

CDR3 loop: CASSFGDRVFTGELFF. CDR3 DNA sequence: TGTGCCAGCAGCTTCGGCGACAGGGTGTTCACCGGGGAGCTGTTTTTT. The chain combines TRBV5-6 with TRBJ2-2; 7 positions match TRBD1. V was clipped by 2 bases and J by 4 bases; unmatched bases: 8. The germline V gene encodes CDR1 SGHDT and CDR2 YYEEEE. The CDR3 totals 16 residues.

The chain couples TRBV6-6 to TRBJ1-6, with 7 nucleotides matching TRBD1. The trim removed 6 bases at V and 7 bases at J, leaving 9 bases unmatched. Germline V gene sequence: CDR1 MNHNY, CDR2 SVGAGI (reference sequence). The CDR3 spans 15 residues. The chain's CDR3 is CASRPTGARNSPLHF. The DNA for the CDR3 is TGTGCCAGCAGGCCTACAGGGGCGAGGAATTCACCCCTCCACTTT.

CDR3: CASSRRSSQAPGANVLTF. CDR3 coding DNA: TGTGCCAGCAGCCGCCGTAGTTCCCAGGCCCCTGGGGCCAACGTCCTGACTTTC. This sequence joins TRBV7-8 and TRBJ2-6, with D unclear. In germline, CDR1 is SGHVS, CDR2 FQNEAQ. The CDR3 loop spans 18 amino acids. V was clipped by 5 bases and J by 2 bases, with 19 bases between them.

This clone was detected only once. CDR3: CATIRDRGDSGANVLTF. The CDR3 DNA sequence: TGTGCCACCATCCGGGACAGAGGAGATTCTGGGGCCAACGTCCTGACTTTC. The chain employs TRBV10-3 and TRBJ2-6; 7 bases fit TRBD1. The CDR3 has 17 amino acids. J lost 1 base, V lost 10 bases, and 13 bases had no gene match. The V gene's germline CDR1 is ENHRY and CDR2 SYGVKD.

The chain recombines TRBV18 with TRBJ1-5, with 7 bases that match TRBD1. V gave up 3 bases and J gave up 6 bases; unmatched junction bases: 8. CDR1 and CDR2 (germline): KGHSH, LQKENI. The CDR3 runs to 15 residues. This CDR3 reads CASSPLRQGGQPQHF. For the CDR3, the DNA is TGTGCCAGCTCACCCCTGAGGCAGGGGGGTCAGCCCCAGCATTTT.

The rearrangement links TRBV11-3 to TRBJ1-1, with D uncertain. Germline V gene data show CDR1 as SGHNT and CDR2 as YENEEA. The CDR3 totals 15 residues. The V and J ends lost 1 base and 1 base respectively, with 10 bases between them. CDR3 protein: CASSLGPGENTEAFF. The CDR3 bases are TGTGCCAGCAGCTTAGGGCCGGGTGAGAACACTGAAGCTTTCTTT.

This chain uses TRBV6-5 with TRBJ2-3; unclear D gene. Germline V gene sequence: CDR1 MNHEY, CDR2 SVGAGI. This CDR3 contains 14 residues. V was shortened by 0 bases and J by 0 bases, with 4 bases between the two germline ends. The CDR3 nucleotides are TGTGCCAGCAGTTACTCAACTAGCACAGATACGCAGTATTTT. This sequence encodes CASSYSTSTDTQYF.